This T cell receptor (beta chain) comes out of a study of cytomegalovirus exposure and HLA in healthy donors (dated 2017 in TCRdb). Regarding the complete study: An earlier analysis of several hundred of the donors reported 250 to 300 Gb of sequence data and some 120 million unique TCR beta sequences from about 180 million T cells. About 280 gigabases of sequencing data and around 90 million unique TCR sequences made up an early release that covered some 640 HLA-typed donors. Of the roughly 390 genotyped donors, approximately 82% fell in the genetic ancestry cluster associated with self-reported Caucasian donors. The study aimed to test whether signatures of past pathogen exposure could be identified by cataloging public T cell receptors. Using immunosequencing, the study profiled T cell repertoires from about 610 subjects and related those repertoires to cytomegalovirus serostatus. Along with the approximately 670-subject first cohort, a separate validation cohort of roughly 110 different subjects was used. The study combined high-throughput TCR immunosequencing, statistical association of individual TCRs with disease status, and machine learning to predict cytomegalovirus infection status. In a later analysis, previously published TCR beta repertoires from 550 to 750 donors were re-analyzed and high-resolution HLA genotyping was added so that TCR occurrence patterns could be studied. Rather than using new phenotypic data, the later analysis identified candidate immune exposures from TCR beta sequences and from how often those sequences occurred across donors. An earlier analysis of 587 of the donors used high-throughput TCR beta sequencing to judge whether each TCR beta V gene segment behaved as functional or pseudogenic. Donor age, sex, ethnicity and CMV serostatus were compiled alongside the repertoire data. In a later genetic analysis, genome-wide SNP genotypes for about 55% of the roughly 670 donors were used, and that subset was treated as a discovery cohort. All discovery cohort repertoires had been generated on a single sequencing platform. Class I and class II HLA loci were covered by the typing at four-digit resolution. Typing coverage differed by locus: A, B, C, DRB1 and DQB1 were typed in about 629-630 donors, DQA1 in 500 to 550, DPA1 in 600 to 610, and DPB1 in 400 to 490. Because of strong linkage in the cohort, roughly 5 DR-DQ haplotypes were treated as single units for association and clustering. Among 398 genotyped donors of the cohort, an average of 235,054 unique TCR beta nucleotide sequences were sequenced per donor, 15% to 20% of them non-productive. The study at large found these results: A further reported finding was that TCR beta sequences accurately predicted the HLA-A and HLA-B alleles for most subjects in the first cohort. The study gave a list of about 170 TCR beta chains associated with cytomegalovirus. In a later analysis, TCR association rates were found to vary across HLA loci, with the most associated TCRs seen for DRB1 alleles and the fewest for HLA-C alleles. The 87-base-pair reads could not distinguish some IMGT-functional V segments, including TRBV6-2 and TRBV6-3, so those segments were excluded. For the cohort, immune exposure information was limited to CMV serostatus. According to the authors, the approach could potentially be generalized to other disease states and immunological phenotypes. When HLA alleles, especially DR and DQ, strongly co-occurred, TCR associations were difficult to assign to individual alleles. Most TCR sequences were seen in very few donors, while some public TCRs were found in many individuals. Specific HLA alleles were associated with some 15,000 TCR beta sequences at a false discovery rate of 0.05 in a later analysis. Only TCR beta chains were sequenced in this cohort, and the absence of alpha or paired-chain data limited detectable features. In vitro tests confirmed that a few of the cytomegalovirus-associated TCR beta chains recognize cytomegalovirus antigens. In an earlier analysis of around 600 of the donors, most TCR beta V segments were observed in productive rearrangements about 90% or about 30% of the time, broadly matching IMGT annotations. Presence/absence analyses assumed roughly uniform sequencing depth across donors, an assumption that may not hold. Several of the top co-occurrence clusters appeared to be linked to parvovirus B19, influenza, CMV and Epstein-Barr virus, according to a later analysis. Cytomegalovirus status was reported to be diagnosed by the classifier with high specificity and sensitivity in both the original and validation cohorts. Correlated functional status among segregating V segments might reflect linkage disequilibrium, but an unknown experimental factor could not be ruled out. Fewer than 20 rarely observed V segments, including chromosome 9 orphons, were excluded from the earlier analysis of just under 600 of the donors because counts were too low. Compared with equally common non-associated chains, HLA-associated TCR beta chains in a later analysis were more clonally expanded and had lower generation probabilities. Most CMV-associated TCR beta chains appeared to be HLA-restricted in a later analysis, and the HLA associations seemed to be driven largely by CMV exposure. In a later genetic analysis, fewer N-insertions in productive TCRs were reported among donors in an Asian-associated ancestry cluster than the approximately 710-donor mean. Because HLA typing was missing for some donors at each locus, association tests included only the typed subset. A cluster of highly shared sequence variants was judged likely to be a technical artifact of the sequencing pipeline. A later genetic analysis associated a missense DCLRE1C variant with V-gene and J-gene trimming of TCR beta chains, and an independent cohort replicated the association.

The cohort consisted of some 670 healthy bone marrow donors. At the time of sampling, every cohort member was nominally healthy, though immune exposures that went unrecorded were likely present. The donor was CMV seronegative and belonged to the group of around 350 seronegative cohort members. A peripheral blood sample was collected from each donor, and TCR beta sequencing was performed on peripheral blood mononuclear cells. The Qiagen DNeasy Blood Extraction Kit was used to extract genomic DNA from the blood cell samples. Reading from cysteine to phenylalanine, the CDR3 counts 16 amino acids. Of all the DNA, just the CDR3 is kept, 48 bases in frame from base 1. Remarks on this clone: Its antigen remains undetermined. Base quality data are lacking; no much larger clone is found one base away.

Libraries came from the immunoSEQ multiplex PCR assay. A mixture of 60 forward primers for TCR Vbeta segments and 13 reverse primers for TCR Jbeta segments was used in the multiplex PCR. A multiplex PCR assay on genomic DNA amplified the CDR3 region of rearranged TCR beta genes. The amplified TCR beta libraries were sequenced on the Illumina HiSeq System as 87-base-pair reads. In the authors' own workflow: A later analysis tallied around 87 million unique TCR beta chains across the 660 or so repertoires, and about 12 million of those chains were shared by two or more donors. Raw reads were error-corrected and collapsed into unique sequences with a nearest-neighbor algorithm that merged closely related sequences to remove PCR and sequencing errors. To assign V, D and J gene segments, CDR3 sequences were aligned to IMGT reference sequences. Each retained sequence needed at least a six-nucleotide match to both a V gene segment and a J gene segment. A rearrangement was called productive if the CDR3 had no stop codons and remained in frame with V and J, and every other rearrangement was called non-productive. CDR3 was defined according to IMGT convention as the region running from the second conserved V-encoded cysteine to the conserved J-encoded phenylalanine. In an earlier analysis of 550 to 650 of the donors, sequences lacking an unambiguous match to a single V gene segment were excluded. An earlier analysis of several hundred of the donors classified V segments as functional when productive rearrangements were above 56.7% and as segregating when the standard deviation between donors was above 5%. A statistical classification framework was built for diagnosing cytomegalovirus status from the catalog of TCR beta chain sequences. In a later analysis, V and J genes were assigned by comparing TCR nucleotide sequences against IMGT/GENE-DB human TR gene sequences. In a later analysis, CDR3 sequences and most-parsimonious VDJ recombination scenarios were assigned using the TCRdist pipeline. A later analysis defined each TCR beta chain by its CDR3 amino acid sequence plus V-gene family, and excluded reads lacking a unique V-gene family. A later analysis removed over 500 highly shared, low-generation-probability nucleotide sequences to deal with suspected cross-contamination and a sequencing artifact. A later analysis calculated a clonal expansion index for each public chain from normalized within-repertoire ranks of inferred template counts. A later analysis computed generation probabilities with a VDJ recombination model fitted to out-of-frame rearrangements, and checked the results against IGoR. In a later analysis, hypergeometric tests were used to score TCR-TCR, TCR-HLA and TCR-CMV co-occurrence, with a repertoire-size bias correction applied to TCR pairs. A later analysis estimated false discovery rates by permuting HLA or CMV assignments 20 times. In a later analysis, co-occurring TCRs were grouped using DBSCAN, with TCRdist sequence similarity added in when clustering inside HLA-allele-positive subsets. Repertoires with fewer than 30,000 or more than 120,000 public chains, plus five repertoires with anomalous nucleotide sharing, were excluded from co-occurrence clustering. TCRdb's version of the immuneACCESS table is confined to in-frame rearrangements and falls short of the full clone set. An unresolved V gene accounts for under half of the shortfall where checked; the remainder is of unknown origin. Clonal size and the V and J genes are those of that table, whereas D and trimming came from the DNA. This sample comprises about 180,000 clones, about 80% of them detected only once. Of the sample, roughly 1.4% is held by the ten largest clones.

Sequenced material: PBMCs. The receptor was derived from a man aged 40-55 years in good health and CMV-seronegative. The chain is assembled from TRBV21-1 and TRBJ1-5. TRBV21-1 is recorded as a pseudogene. The DNA is TGTGCCAGCAGCAAAGCGCGGGGAACAGCCACTCAGGCCCAGCATTTT. Its protein product is CASSKARGTATQAQHF.